The clone carrying this T cell receptor (beta chain) was picked up a small number of times. This specimen comes from a study of blood T cell repertoires in COVID-19. How the authors handled the data: Cell counts per sample came from amplifying reference gene primers. Measured with immunoSEQ multiplex PCR; TCRdb has only the in-frame clones, and not every one. The V and J calls and the clone size are those of that table, but D and trimming were determined from the DNA. Counted here are some 100,000 clones, almost 80% occurring once; the ten biggest clones make up 12%. V lost 6 bases to trimming and J lost 2 bases, with 11 bases between them. From germline, CDR1 is MNHEY and CDR2 SVGAGI. CDR3 length: 14 amino acids.

The genes are TRBV6-5 and TRBJ1-3, with D uncertain. The sequence was obtained from a woman in her 70s with acute or convalescent COVID-19. Input material: peripheral blood. The CDR3 sequence is CASRSRGPGNTIYF. The CDR3 DNA reads as TGTGCCAGCAGATCCCGAGGGCCTGGAAACACCATATATTTT.